The 31 T cell receptor beta chains given below trace back to one sample, sequenced in a study of T-cell memory formation after mild COVID-19 (dated by TCRdb to about 2021). The method was 5' RACE. The sample was run on an Illumina NovaSeq 6000. TCRdb cleaned the public reads at Q25 with fastp, built clones with MiXCR and kept in-frame beta chains. Rows matching on CDR3 protein sequence are summarized as one entry with the most common DNA and genes. The sample table contains roughly 450,000 distinct CDR3 sequences; only one count was recorded for 18% of them. The ten most abundant clones make up around an eighth of the sample. Sequencing was done on a sample of PBMCs or a T cell subset sorted from them (not recorded which). The receptors originated from an adult woman who had mild COVID-19 (a few samples of this study predate the infection). The sample titles of this study are shuffled in the database, so cell type and time point are left out; the donor was told from shared clones.

This clonotype was detected only a few times. V is TRBV7-6 and J is TRBJ2-1; 8 bases align to TRBD2. V was clipped by 5 bases and J by 13 bases; unmatched bases: 22. This CDR3 has 17 residues. From germline, CDR1 is SGHVS and CDR2 FNYEAQ. CDR3 loop: CASSPLTGRALKVIQFF. The CDR3 DNA is TGTGCCAGCAGCCCATTAACCGGGAGGGCACTAAAGGTAATCCAGTTCTTC.

The rearrangement joins TRBV9 to TRBJ1-1, with D tentatively TRBD1 (5 bases). CDR3 length equals 14 residues. The V end lost 4 bases, the J end lost 7 bases, and 17 bases lay between the germline ends. Germline CDR1 is SGDLS and CDR2 is YYNGEE. The CDR3 DNA reads as TGTGCCAGCAGCACATCATCAGGGCTGGTTGAAGCTTTCTTT. Translation: CASSTSSGLVEAFF.

This clonotype was found a few times. This chain links TRBV5-6 with TRBJ1-1; unclear D gene. Germline assignment: CDR1 SGHDT and CDR2 YYEEEE. V lost 6 bases and J 0 bases, leaving 15 bases between the germline ends. The CDR3 is 15 residues long. The DNA of the CDR3 is TGTGCCAGCAACCTTGGACGGCCGCTGAACACTGAAGCTTTCTTT. It specifies CASNLGRPLNTEAFF.

In this sample, this clonotype turned up a few times. The chain couples TRBV2 to TRBJ2-1; 10 positions match TRBD2. V trimming: 4 bases; J trimming: 5 bases; junction bases outside the gene matches: 2. Germline-derived CDR1 and CDR2 are SNHLY and FYNNEI. The CDR3 is 14 residues long. The DNA for the CDR3 is TGTGCCAGCAGTGCCGGACTAGCGGACAATGAGCAGTTCTTC. It specifies CASSAGLADNEQFF.

This clonotype came up a few times. This chain joins TRBV20-1 and TRBJ2-2; the match to TRBD1 covers 8 bases. Looked up from germline, CDR1 is DFQATT and CDR2 is SNEGSKA (reference sequence). This CDR3 is built from 12 residues. Trimming took 3 bases from V and 6 from J; bases not matched to a gene: 0. The CDR3 nucleotides read TGCAGTGCTAGGGGACAGGCCGGGGAGCTGTTTTTT. It translates to CSARGQAGELFF.

This chain connects TRBV10-3 to TRBJ2-1; D is possibly TRBD1 (8 bases). CDR1 ENHRY and CDR2 SYGVKD come from the germline V gene. This CDR3 spans 16 amino acids. Trimming pared 2 bases from V and 4 bases from J, leaving 15 bases between. The CDR3 bases are TGTGCCATCAGTGAGCTGGACAGGGAGGGGTACAATGAGCAGTTCTTC. Amino acid sequence: CAISELDREGYNEQFF.

Only a few counts were recorded for this clonotype. The rearrangement joins TRBV24-1 to TRBJ2-3; no definite D call. Trimming pared 3 bases from V and 0 bases from J, leaving 9 bases between. The CDR3 is 15 residues long. Germline V lookup: CDR1 KGHDR, CDR2 SFDVKD. CDR3 amino acids: CATSDPNRSTDTQYF. The CDR3 DNA follows: TGTGCCACCAGTGATCCTAACAGAAGCACAGATACGCAGTATTTT.

This chain joins TRBV5-1 and TRBJ2-2; perhaps D is TRBD1 or TRBD2 (5 bases each). The CDR3 extends over 14 amino acids. Germline CDR1 SGHRS, CDR2 YFSETQ. The V end was cut by 1 base, the J end by 7 bases, with 11 bases between. The CDR3 coding sequence is TGCGCCAGCAGCTTGAGCAGGGCGGGCGGGGAGCTGTTTTTT. Its protein product is CASSLSRAGGELFF.

J is TRBJ2-7 and V is TRBV3-1; perhaps D is TRBD1 or TRBD2 (6 bases each). The V and J ends lost 0 bases and 5 bases respectively, with 29 bases between them. CDR1 is LGHDT and CDR2 is YNNKEL in the germline V gene (reference sequence). The CDR3 is 20 amino acids. CDR3 nucleotides: TGTGCCAGCAGCCAAGATCGGCCTAGCGTGGAGGCAGGGGATACCGACGAGCAGTACTTC. This encodes CASSQDRPSVEAGDTDEQYF.

This clonotype was observed a few times. The chain employs TRBV5-1 and TRBJ2-5, with D perhaps matching TRBD1 (6 bases). CDR1 SGHRS and CDR2 YFSETQ come from the germline V gene. V dropped 3 bases and J dropped 2 bases, with 8 bases sitting between them. The CDR3 contains 13 residues. The CDR3: CASSWDKQETQYF. The DNA for the CDR3 is TGCGCCAGCAGCTGGGACAAGCAAGAGACCCAGTACTTC.

This clonotype was seen more than once but under ten times. The V and J genes are TRBV29-1 and TRBJ2-7; 10 nucleotides match TRBD1. The CDR3 extends over 13 amino acids. Germline V CDR1 and CDR2: SQVTM, ANQGSEA. V gave up 7 bases and J gave up 5 bases; unmatched junction bases: 8. The DNA of the CDR3 is TGCAGCGGGTACCGGGACAGGGGCCACGAGCAGTACTTC. Its translation is CSGYRDRGHEQYF.

This chain links TRBV2 with TRBJ1-5; a possible D gene is TRBD1 (6 bases). Per the germline V gene, CDR1 is SNHLY and CDR2 is FYNNEI. The V end was cut by 3 bases, the J end by 6 bases, with 12 bases between. The CDR3 spans 14 residues. The CDR3 spells CASSDRTESQPQHF. In DNA, the CDR3 is TGTGCCAGCAGTGATCGGACAGAGAGTCAGCCCCAGCATTTT.

The chain combines TRBV5-1 with TRBJ2-7; D gene ambiguous. The CDR3 loop spans 14 amino acids. The V gene lost 0 bases and the J gene lost 2 bases, with 9 bases spanning the gap. Germline loops: CDR1 SGHRS, CDR2 YFSETQ. CDR3 nucleotides: TGCGCCAGCAGCTTGGGGCAGGCCACCTACGAGCAGTACTTC. It codes for CASSLGQATYEQYF.

V is TRBV12-3 or TRBV12-4 and J is TRBJ2-3; 8 bases align to TRBD2. After removal of 7 bases from V and 5 bases from J, the junction contained 8 bases not matched to a gene. This CDR3 is built from 14 residues. CDR3 sequence (DNA): TGTGCCAGCACTTCGACTAGCGAGATAGATACGCAGTATTTT. This codes for CASTSTSEIDTQYF.

This clonotype was seen a few times. J is TRBJ2-3 and V is TRBV24-1, with TRBD2 matching over 12 bases. V gave up 4 bases and J gave up 3 bases; unmatched junction bases: 7. The CDR3 is 17 residues long. Germline-derived CDR1 and CDR2 are KGHDR and SFDVKD. In nucleotides, the CDR3 is TGTGCCACCAGTGACCCCACTAGCGGGAGGATGACAGATACGCAGTATTTT. Amino acid sequence: CATSDPTSGRMTDTQYF.

V is TRBV4-1 and J is TRBJ2-3; a possible D gene is TRBD1 (5 bases). Per the germline V gene, CDR1 is MGHRA and CDR2 is YSYEKL. Trimming left V 0 bases short and J 6 bases short, with 22 bases between. The CDR3 is made up of 18 amino acids. This chain's CDR3 is CASSQDSGQVSLRDTQYF. DNA of the CDR3: TGCGCCAGCAGCCAAGATTCAGGGCAGGTCTCACTGAGGGATACGCAGTATTTT.

V is TRBV7-2 and J is TRBJ2-3; TRBD1 matches at 7 bases. CDR3 length equals 14 residues. V dropped 5 bases and J dropped 3; count of bases not matched to a gene: 5. Germline CDR1 reads SGHTA; CDR2 reads FQGNSA. The CDR3 loop reads CASSQGQATDTQYF. CDR3 nucleotides: TGTGCCAGCAGCCAAGGACAGGCAACAGATACGCAGTATTTT. Based on the CDR3 plus reference TRBV7-2 and TRBJ2-3, the full variable domain is GAGVSQSPSNKVTEKGKDVELRCDPISGHTALYWYRQSLGQGLEFLIYFQGNSAPDKSGLPSDRFSAERTGGSVSTLTIQRTQQEDSAVYLCASSQGQATDTQYFGPGTRLTVL.

The CDR3 coding sequence is TGTGCCAGTAGTATGGGCAGACCGAAAAACATTCAGTACTTC. Its translation is CASSMGRPKNIQYF. The V and J genes are TRBV19 and TRBJ2-4; the D is unclear. V was pared by 3 bases and J by 4 bases, with 10 bases between. The CDR3 runs 14 residues. Germline CDR1 LNHDA, CDR2 SQIVND (reference sequence).

The chain joins TRBV4-3 to TRBJ1-5; 8 bases match TRBD1. This CDR3 region has 15 residues. Unmatched junction bases numbered 4, after V lost 4 bases and J lost 2 bases. Germline CDR1 LGHNA, CDR2 YSLEER. For the CDR3, the DNA is TGCGCCAGCAGCCGGCGGACAGGGCGCAATCAGCCCCAGCATTTT. Its protein is CASSRRTGRNQPQHF.

This clonotype was detected ten times or more. The chain uses TRBV27 and TRBJ2-3; a weak D match, TRBD2 (5 bases). Trimming left V 6 bases short and J 2 bases short, with 21 bases between. Germline V gene lookup returns CDR1 MNHEY and CDR2 SMNVEV (reference sequence). The CDR3 has 17 amino acids. The CDR3 nucleotides read TGTGCCAGCAGCCACACCGGAGGATCGCTTATCACAGATACGCAGTATTTT. Translation: CASSHTGGSLITDTQYF.

The chain combines TRBV12-3 or TRBV12-4 with TRBJ1-2, with 7 nucleotides matching TRBD1. With V trimmed by 7 bases and J by 7 bases, 6 bases remained unmatched. The CDR3 length is 12 residues. CDR3: CASIQGVGGYTF. The CDR3 nucleotides are TGTGCCAGCATCCAGGGGGTGGGTGGCTACACCTTC.

This clonotype has just a few counts. The chain joins TRBV19 to TRBJ1-1; tentative D call: TRBD1 (5 bases). Per germline, CDR1 LNHDA and CDR2 SQIVND (reference sequence). The V end lost 10 bases, the J end lost 1 base, and 13 bases lay between the germline ends. The CDR3 extends over 13 amino acids. The CDR3 region is CATADRGNTEAFF. For the CDR3, the DNA is TGTGCCACCGCCGACAGAGGGAACACTGAAGCTTTCTTT.

This clonotype was seen more than once but under ten times. The CDR3 coding sequence is TGTGCCAGTAGTGCGGTCCAACTCGTGGGTGAGCAGTTCTTC. It specifies CASSAVQLVGEQFF. The chain couples TRBV19 to TRBJ2-1; D unresolved. CDR1 LNHDA and CDR2 SQIVND come from the germline V gene (reference sequence). The V gene lost 5 bases and the J gene lost 9 bases, with 17 bases spanning the gap. This CDR3 is built from 14 residues.

The chain joins TRBV12-3 or TRBV12-4 to TRBJ2-7, with TRBD1 identical over 7 bases. The CDR3 extends over 12 amino acids. J lost 7 bases, V lost 8 bases, and 8 bases had no gene match. CDR3 region: CASCWDSKEQYF. CDR3 bases: TGTGCCAGCTGTTGGGACAGTAAAGAGCAGTACTTC.

This clonotype was counted between two and nine times. The chain combines TRBV2 with TRBJ2-2; 8 bases agree with TRBD2. Per germline, CDR1 SNHLY and CDR2 FYNNEI. Trimming cost V 5 bases and J 1 base; bases outside gene matches: 12. This CDR3 comprises 18 residues. The CDR3 DNA is TGTGCCAGCAGTTTTGAACTAGCGGCCTTGCTGAACACCGGGGAGCTGTTTTTT. Translation gives CASSFELAALLNTGELFF.

This clonotype was detected once. The chain employs TRBV30 and TRBJ1-4; no reliable D call. The CDR3 consists of 12 residues. The germline V gene encodes CDR1 GTSNPN and CDR2 SVGIG (reference sequence). CDR3 region: CAHPGINEKLFF. CDR3 DNA sequence: TGTGCGCATCCGGGCATCAATGAAAAACTGTTTTTT. Filled out from reference TRBV30 and TRBJ1-4, the complete variable domain reads SQTIHQWPATLVQPVGSPLSLECTVEGTSNPNLYWYRQAAGRGLQLLFYSVGIGQISSEVPQNLSASRPQDRQFILSSKKLLLSDSGFYLCAHPGINEKLFFGSGTQLSVL.

This sequence joins TRBV5-1 and TRBJ1-5; possibly TRBD1 for D (6 bases). Germline CDR1 SGHRS, CDR2 YFSETQ. This CDR3 comprises 20 residues. V was clipped by 8 bases and J by 6 bases, with 36 bases between them. The CDR3 DNA follows: TGCGCCAGTCTCGGACGGTACAGGGTGACTATTCTAGAACCGGGTCAGCCCCAGCATTTT. It specifies CASLGRYRVTILEPGQPQHF. Full variable domain (rest looked up from reference TRBV5-1 and TRBJ1-5): KAGVTQTPRYLIKTRGQQVTLSCSPISGHRSVSWYQQTPGQGLQFLFEYFSETQRNKGNFPGRFSGRQFSNSRSEMNVSTLELGDSALYLCASLGRYRVTILEPGQPQHFGDGTRLSIL.

Comments on this clonotype: At one end the junction does not follow the germline gene, possibly because of a read error. The rearrangement links TRBV7-7 to TRBJ2-5; TRBD2 agrees at 12 bases. The germline V gene encodes CDR1 SSHAT and CDR2 FNYEAQ (reference sequence). CDR3 length equals 16 residues. CDR3 nucleotides: TGTGCTAGCAGCACCCTGATGGGACTAGCGGGAGAGACCCAGTACTTC. Translated: CASSTLMGLAGETQYF.

V and J are TRBV25-1 and TRBJ2-2; 9 nucleotides agree with TRBD2. The CDR3 has 16 residues. Trimming took 5 bases from V and 3 from J; bases not matched to a gene: 7. Germline V gene lookup returns CDR1 MGHDK and CDR2 SYGVNS. The CDR3, as DNA: TGTGCCAGCAGTTTTGGGGGACTAGCATACACCGGGGAGCTGTTTTTT. It translates to CASSFGGLAYTGELFF.

This clonotype came up a few times. This chain uses TRBV4-1 with TRBJ2-1, with a weak D call TRBD1 (6 bases). Germline loops: CDR1 MGHRA, CDR2 YSYEKL. V dropped 4 bases and J dropped 9 bases, with 13 bases sitting between them. The CDR3 covers 13 residues. The CDR3 here is CASSLRQAGEQFF. CDR3 nucleotide sequence: TGCGCCAGCAGCCTAAGACAGGCTGGTGAGCAGTTCTTC.

This clonotype appeared a few times. The rearrangement joins TRBV20-1 to TRBJ2-4, with a weak D call TRBD1 (5 bases). Germline lookup yields CDR1 DFQATT and CDR2 SNEGSKA (reference sequence). This CDR3 is built from 16 residues. The V gene lost 0 bases and the J gene lost 2 bases, with 14 bases spanning the gap. CDR3 protein: CSARDKGSPTKNIQYF. DNA for the CDR3: TGCAGTGCTAGAGATAAGGGGTCTCCCACCAAAAACATTCAGTACTTC.